The rows below give T cell receptor beta chains drawn from one sample of a study of blood T cell repertoires in COVID-19. Profiled with immunoSEQ multiplex PCR; TCRdb holds only in-frame clones, not every one. The data contain about 220,000 clones, more than 65% of them singletons. The sequencing input was peripheral blood. Source of these receptors: a woman of 80 years or more with acute or convalescent COVID-19. CDR3s include the opening cysteine and the closing phenylalanine or tryptophan. A D gene is named only where the DNA matches it firmly. The size entry is marked missing in some rows and otherwise reads once, few, many or a size class.

-	TRBV5-1	TRBJ2-7	-	CASSLDGVGYEQYF	TGCGCCAGCAGCCTGGACGGGGTAGGTTACGAGCAGTACTTC
-	TRBV11-3	TRBJ1-1	TRBD1	CASSGQGAEAFF	TGTGCCAGCTCTGGGCAGGGGGCTGAAGCTTTCTTT
-	TRBV15	TRBJ2-7	TRBD1	CATSRTGGNYEQYF	TGTGCCACCAGCAGGACAGGGGGGAATTACGAGCAGTACTTC
-	TRBV28	TRBJ2-3	TRBD1	CASRGQASTDTQYF	TGTGCCAGCAGAGGACAGGCGAGCACAGATACGCAGTATTTT
-	TRBV9	TRBJ2-7	TRBD1	CASSGAGTGVYEQYF	TGTGCCAGCAGCGGTGCCGGGACAGGGGTATACGAGCAGTACTTC
-	TRBV7-2	TRBJ2-7	TRBD2	CASSYLAGPYEQYF	TGTGCCAGCAGCTACCTAGCGGGGCCCTACGAGCAGTACTTC
-	TRBV7-9	TRBJ1-4	-	CASSLVAGNEKLFF	TGTGCCAGCAGCTTAGTGGCAGGGAATGAAAAACTGTTTTTT
-	TRBV5-4	TRBJ2-1	TRBD2	CASSPRLAVTLNEQFF	TGTGCCAGCAGCCCGCGACTAGCGGTGACATTGAATGAGCAGTTCTTC
few	TRBV5-1	TRBJ2-2	-	CASSLFGQGNSGELFF	TGCGCCAGCAGCTTGTTCGGGCAGGGTAACTCCGGGGAGCTGTTTTTT
-	TRBV7-3	TRBJ1-3	TRBD1	CASSPGQGAWGNTIYF	TGTGCCAGCAGCCCCGGACAGGGGGCCTGGGGAAACACCATATATTTT
-	TRBV28	TRBJ1-1	-	CASSFPLPPKETGNTEAFF	TGTGCCAGCAGTTTCCCTCTTCCCCCTAAGGAAACGGGTAACACTGAAGCTTTCTTT